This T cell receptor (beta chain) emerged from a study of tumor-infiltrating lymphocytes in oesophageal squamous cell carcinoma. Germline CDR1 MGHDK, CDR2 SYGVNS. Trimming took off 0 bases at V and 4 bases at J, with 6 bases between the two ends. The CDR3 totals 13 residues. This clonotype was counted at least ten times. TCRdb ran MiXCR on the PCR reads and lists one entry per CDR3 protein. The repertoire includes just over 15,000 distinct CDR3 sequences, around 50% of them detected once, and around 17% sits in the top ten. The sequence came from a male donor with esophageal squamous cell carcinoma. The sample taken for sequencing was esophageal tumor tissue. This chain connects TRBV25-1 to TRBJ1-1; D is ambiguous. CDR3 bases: TGTGCCAGCAGTGAATACGAAGGCACTGAAGCTTTCTTT. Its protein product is CASSEYEGTEAFF.